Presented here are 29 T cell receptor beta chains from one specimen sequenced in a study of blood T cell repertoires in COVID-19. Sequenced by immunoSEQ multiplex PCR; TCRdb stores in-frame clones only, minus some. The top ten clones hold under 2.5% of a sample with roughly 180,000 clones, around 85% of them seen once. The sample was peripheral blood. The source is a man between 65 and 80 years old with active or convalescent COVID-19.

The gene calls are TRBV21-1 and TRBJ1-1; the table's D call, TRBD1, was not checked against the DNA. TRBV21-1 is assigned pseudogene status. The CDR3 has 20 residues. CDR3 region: CASSKGKMGKRVGTNTEAFF. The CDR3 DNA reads TGTGCCAGCAGCAAAGGGAAGATGGGTAAAAGGGTCGGGACAAACACTGAAGCTTTCTTT.

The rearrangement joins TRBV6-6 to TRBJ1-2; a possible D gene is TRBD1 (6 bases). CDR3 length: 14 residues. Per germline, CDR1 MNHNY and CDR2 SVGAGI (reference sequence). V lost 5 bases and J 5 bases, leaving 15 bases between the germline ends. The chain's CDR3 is CASSPVGGGYGYTF. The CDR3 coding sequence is TGTGCCAGCAGTCCCGTAGGGGGGGGGTATGGCTACACCTTC.

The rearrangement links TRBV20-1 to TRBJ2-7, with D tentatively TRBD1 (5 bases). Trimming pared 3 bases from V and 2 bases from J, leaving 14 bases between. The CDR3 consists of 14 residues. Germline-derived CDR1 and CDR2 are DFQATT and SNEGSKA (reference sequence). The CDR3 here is CSASWAGSPYEQYF. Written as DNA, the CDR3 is TGCAGTGCTAGTTGGGCAGGGTCCCCCTACGAGCAGTACTTC.

The CDR3, as DNA: TGCAGCGTCGCAACCGGGACAGGGGGCCATGGCTACACCTTC. Translation gives CSVATGTGGHGYTF. J is TRBJ1-2 and V is TRBV29-1; 12 bases match TRBD1. The ends lost 6 bases at V and 6 bases at J; junction bases unmatched: 8. The CDR3 totals 14 residues. Germline CDR1 and CDR2: SQVTM and ANQGSEA.

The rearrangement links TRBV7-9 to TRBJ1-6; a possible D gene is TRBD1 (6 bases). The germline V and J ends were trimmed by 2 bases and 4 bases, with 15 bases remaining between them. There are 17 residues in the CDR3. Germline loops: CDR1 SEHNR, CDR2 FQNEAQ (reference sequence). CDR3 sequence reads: CASSLIIAGTYNSPLHF. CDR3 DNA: TGTGCCAGCAGCTTAATAATTGCAGGGACATATAATTCACCCCTCCACTTT.

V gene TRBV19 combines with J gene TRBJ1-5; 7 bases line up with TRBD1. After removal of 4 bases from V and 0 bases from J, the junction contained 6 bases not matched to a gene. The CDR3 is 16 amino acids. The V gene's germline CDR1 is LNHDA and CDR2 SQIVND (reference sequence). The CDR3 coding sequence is TGTGCCAGTAGTACAAGGGGGCCCGGTAGCAATCAGCCCCAGCATTTT. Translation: CASSTRGPGSNQPQHF.

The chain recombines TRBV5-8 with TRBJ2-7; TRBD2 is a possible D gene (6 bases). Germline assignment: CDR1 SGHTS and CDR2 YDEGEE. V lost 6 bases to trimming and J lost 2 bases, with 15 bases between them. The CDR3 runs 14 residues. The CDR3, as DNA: TGTGCCAGCAACGCCGGGCGGGGAACCTACGAGCAGTACTTC. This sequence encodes CASNAGRGTYEQYF. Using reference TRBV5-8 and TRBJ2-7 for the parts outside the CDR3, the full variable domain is EAGVTQSPTHLIKTRGQQATLRCSPISGHTSVYWYQQALGLGLQFLLWYDEGEERNRGNFPPRFSGRQFPNYSSELNVNALELEDSALYLCASNAGRGTYEQYFGPGTRLTVT.

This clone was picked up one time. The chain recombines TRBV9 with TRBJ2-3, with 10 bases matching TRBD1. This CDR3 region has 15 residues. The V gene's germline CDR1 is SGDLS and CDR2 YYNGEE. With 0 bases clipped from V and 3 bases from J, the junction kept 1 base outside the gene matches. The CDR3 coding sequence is TGTGCCAGCAGCGTAGGGGGACAGGGGACAGATACGCAGTATTTT. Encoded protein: CASSVGGQGTDTQYF.

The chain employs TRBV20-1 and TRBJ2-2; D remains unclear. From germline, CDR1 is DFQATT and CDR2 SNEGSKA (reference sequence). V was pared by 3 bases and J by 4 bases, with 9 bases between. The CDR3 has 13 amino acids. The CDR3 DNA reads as TGCAGTGCTAGTAACAGATTCACCGGGGAGCTGTTTTTT. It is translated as CSASNRFTGELFF.

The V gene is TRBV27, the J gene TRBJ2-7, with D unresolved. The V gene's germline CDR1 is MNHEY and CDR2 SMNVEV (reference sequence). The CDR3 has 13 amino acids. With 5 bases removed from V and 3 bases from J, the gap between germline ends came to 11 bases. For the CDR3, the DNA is TGTGCCAGCAGTCCCCAACCCAGCTACGAGCAGTACTTC. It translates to CASSPQPSYEQYF.

The CDR3 is CSVGRTSGYNEQFF. As DNA, the CDR3 is TGCAGCGTTGGAAGGACTAGCGGCTACAATGAGCAGTTCTTC. The chain uses TRBV29-1 and TRBJ2-1, with 10 bases aligning to TRBD2. Per the germline V gene, CDR1 is SQVTM and CDR2 is ANQGSEA. This CDR3 contains 14 residues. J lost 3 bases, V lost 4 bases, and 3 bases had no gene match.

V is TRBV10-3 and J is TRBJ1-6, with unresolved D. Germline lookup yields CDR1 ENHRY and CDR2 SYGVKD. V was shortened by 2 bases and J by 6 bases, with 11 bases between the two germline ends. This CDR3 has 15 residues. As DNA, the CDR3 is TGTGCCATCAGTGAGGCGGCCGGATCTAATTCACCCCTCCACTTT. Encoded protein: CAISEAAGSNSPLHF.

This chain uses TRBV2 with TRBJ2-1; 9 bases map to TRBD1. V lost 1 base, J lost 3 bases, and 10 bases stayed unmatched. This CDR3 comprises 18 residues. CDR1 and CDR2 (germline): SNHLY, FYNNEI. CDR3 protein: CASSEGPRRDRDYNEQFF. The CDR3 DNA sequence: TGTGCCAGCAGTGAAGGACCACGCCGGGACAGGGACTACAATGAGCAGTTCTTC.

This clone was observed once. CDR3 in DNA: TGTGCCAGCCTACCCTCTAGCGGGCGCTCCTACAATGAGCAGTTCTTC. This encodes CASLPSSGRSYNEQFF. The chain links TRBV7-2 to TRBJ2-1, with TRBD2 matching 8 bases. This CDR3 region has 16 residues. V was pared by 8 bases and J by 0 bases, with 9 bases of the junction left unmatched. Germline CDR1 reads SGHTA; CDR2 reads FQGNSA.

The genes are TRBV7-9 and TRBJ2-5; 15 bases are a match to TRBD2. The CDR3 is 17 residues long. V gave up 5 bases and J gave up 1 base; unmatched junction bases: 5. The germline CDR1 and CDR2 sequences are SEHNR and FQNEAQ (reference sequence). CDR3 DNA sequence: TGTGCCAGCAGCCCTGGGACTAGCGGGGGGATCCAAGAGACCCAGTACTTC. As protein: CASSPGTSGGIQETQYF.

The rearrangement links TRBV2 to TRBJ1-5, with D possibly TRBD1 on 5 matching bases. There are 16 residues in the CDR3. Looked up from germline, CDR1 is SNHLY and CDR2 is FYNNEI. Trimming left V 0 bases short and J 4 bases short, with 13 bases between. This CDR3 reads CASSEALGRGNQPQHF. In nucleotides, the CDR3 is TGTGCCAGCAGTGAAGCGCTGGGAAGGGGAAATCAGCCCCAGCATTTT. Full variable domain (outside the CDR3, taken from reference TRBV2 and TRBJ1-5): EPEVTQTPSHQVTQMGQEVILRCVPISNHLYFYWYRQILGQKVEFLVSFYNNEISEKSEIFDDQFSVERPDGSNFTLKIRSTKLEDSAMYFCASSEALGRGNQPQHFGDGTRLSIL.

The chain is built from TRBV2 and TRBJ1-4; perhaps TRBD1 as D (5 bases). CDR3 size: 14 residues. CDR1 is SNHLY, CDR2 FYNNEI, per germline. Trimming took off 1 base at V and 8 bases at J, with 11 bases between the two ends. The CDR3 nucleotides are TGTGCCAGCAGTGAAGACGGACGGGGGGAAAAACTGTTTTTT. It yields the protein CASSEDGRGEKLFF.

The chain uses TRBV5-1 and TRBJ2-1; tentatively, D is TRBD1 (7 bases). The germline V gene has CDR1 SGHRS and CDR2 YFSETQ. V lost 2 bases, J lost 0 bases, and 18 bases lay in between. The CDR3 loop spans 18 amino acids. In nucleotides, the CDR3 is TGCGCCAGCAGCTTAGGTCAGGGGGGCCCTGGCTCCTACAATGAGCAGTTCTTC. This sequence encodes CASSLGQGGPGSYNEQFF.

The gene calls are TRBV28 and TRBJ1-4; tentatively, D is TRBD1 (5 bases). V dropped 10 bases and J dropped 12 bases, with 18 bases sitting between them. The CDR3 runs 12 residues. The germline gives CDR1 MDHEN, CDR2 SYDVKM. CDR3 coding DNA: TGTGCCACCTTGGGCTCTGGGGCCCAACTGTTTTTT. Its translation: CATLGSGAQLFF.

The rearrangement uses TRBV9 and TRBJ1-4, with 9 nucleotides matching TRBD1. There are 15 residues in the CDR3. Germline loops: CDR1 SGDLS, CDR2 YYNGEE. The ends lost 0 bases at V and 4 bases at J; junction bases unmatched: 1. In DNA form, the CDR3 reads TGTGCCAGCAGCGTAGGACAGGGGGTTAATGAAAAACTGTTTTTT. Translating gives CASSVGQGVNEKLFF.

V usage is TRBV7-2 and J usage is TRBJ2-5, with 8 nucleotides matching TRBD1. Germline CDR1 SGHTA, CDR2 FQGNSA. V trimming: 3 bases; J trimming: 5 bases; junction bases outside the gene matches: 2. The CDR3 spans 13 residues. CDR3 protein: CASSLDRAETQYF. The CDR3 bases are TGTGCCAGCAGCTTGGACAGGGCGGAGACCCAGTACTTC.

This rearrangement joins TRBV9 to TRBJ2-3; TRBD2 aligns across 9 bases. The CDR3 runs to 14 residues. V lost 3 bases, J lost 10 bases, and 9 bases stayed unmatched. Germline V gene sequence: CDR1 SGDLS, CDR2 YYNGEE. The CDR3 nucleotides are TGTGCCAGCAGCGCCAGACTAGCGGACCCACCGCAGTATTTT. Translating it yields CASSARLADPPQYF.

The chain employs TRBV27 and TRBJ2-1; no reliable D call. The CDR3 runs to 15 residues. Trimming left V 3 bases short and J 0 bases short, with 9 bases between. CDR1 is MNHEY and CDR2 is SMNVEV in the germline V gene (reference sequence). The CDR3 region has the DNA TGTGCCAGCAGTTTCTGGGCAGGCTCCTACAATGAGCAGTTCTTC. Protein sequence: CASSFWAGSYNEQFF.

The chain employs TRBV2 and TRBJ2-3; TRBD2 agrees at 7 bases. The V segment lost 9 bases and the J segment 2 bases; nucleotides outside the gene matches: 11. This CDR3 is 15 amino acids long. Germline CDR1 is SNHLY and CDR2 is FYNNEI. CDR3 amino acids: CASSEAGVLTDTQYF. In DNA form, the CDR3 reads TGTGCCAGTTCAGAGGCGGGAGTTCTCACAGATACGCAGTATTTT. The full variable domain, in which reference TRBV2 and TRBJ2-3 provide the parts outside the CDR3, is EPEVTQTPSHQVTQMGQEVILRCVPISNHLYFYWYRQILGQKVEFLVSFYNNEISEKSEIFDDQFSVERPDGSNFTLKIRSTKLEDSAMYFCASSEAGVLTDTQYFGPGTRLTVL.

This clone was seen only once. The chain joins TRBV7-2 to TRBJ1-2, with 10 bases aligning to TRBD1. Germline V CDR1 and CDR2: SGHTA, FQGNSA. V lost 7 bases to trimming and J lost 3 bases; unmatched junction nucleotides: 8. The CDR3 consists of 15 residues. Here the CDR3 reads CASNLRDRGHYGYTF. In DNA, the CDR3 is TGTGCCAGCAACCTTCGGGACAGGGGCCACTATGGCTACACCTTC.

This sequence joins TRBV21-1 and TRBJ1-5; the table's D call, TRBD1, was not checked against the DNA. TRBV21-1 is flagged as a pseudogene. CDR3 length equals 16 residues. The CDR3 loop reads CASSKDNRACNQPQHF. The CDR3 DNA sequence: TGTGCCAGCAGCAAAGACAACAGGGCCTGCAATCAGCCCCAGCATTTT.

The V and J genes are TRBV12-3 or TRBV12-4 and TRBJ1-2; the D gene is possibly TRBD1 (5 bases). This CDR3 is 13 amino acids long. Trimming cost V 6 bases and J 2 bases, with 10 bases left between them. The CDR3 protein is CASSPTENYGYTF. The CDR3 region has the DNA TGTGCCAGCAGCCCGACAGAAAACTATGGCTACACCTTC.

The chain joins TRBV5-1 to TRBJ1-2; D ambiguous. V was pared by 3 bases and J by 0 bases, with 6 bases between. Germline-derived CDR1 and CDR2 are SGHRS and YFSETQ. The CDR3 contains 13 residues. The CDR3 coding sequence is TGCGCCAGCAGCTCAACAGCTAACTATGGCTACACCTTC. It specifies CASSSTANYGYTF. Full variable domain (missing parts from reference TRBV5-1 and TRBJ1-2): KAGVTQTPRYLIKTRGQQVTLSCSPISGHRSVSWYQQTPGQGLQFLFEYFSETQRNKGNFPGRFSGRQFSNSRSEMNVSTLELGDSALYLCASSSTANYGYTFGSGTRLTVV.

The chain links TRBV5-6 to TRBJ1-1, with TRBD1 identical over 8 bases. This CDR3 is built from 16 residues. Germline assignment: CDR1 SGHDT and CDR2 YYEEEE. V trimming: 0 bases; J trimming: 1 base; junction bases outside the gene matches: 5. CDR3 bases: TGTGCCAGCAGCTTGGCGCCAGGGGGCACGAACACTGAAGCTTTCTTT. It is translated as CASSLAPGGTNTEAFF.